This TCR beta chain was obtained from a study of cytomegalovirus exposure and HLA in healthy donors. In its sample, this clone was seen a few times. The study ran its PCR with 60 Vbeta and 13 Jbeta primers. Sequenced by immunoSEQ multiplex PCR; TCRdb stores in-frame clones only, minus some. The data contain under 150,000 clones, roughly 72% of them singletons. The CDR3 is 14 residues long. Per the germline V gene, CDR1 is LNHDA and CDR2 is SQIVND (reference sequence). Trimming removed 6 bases from V and 1 base from J, with 12 bases in between. The sequence was collected from a woman between 35 and 50 years old in good health and CMV-seropositive. Material: PBMCs. The J gene is TRBJ1-1, the V gene TRBV19; no firm D call. CDR3 nucleotides: TGTGCCAGTAGGAGATTACAGACGAACACTGAAGCTTTCTTT. It encodes CASRRLQTNTEAFF.